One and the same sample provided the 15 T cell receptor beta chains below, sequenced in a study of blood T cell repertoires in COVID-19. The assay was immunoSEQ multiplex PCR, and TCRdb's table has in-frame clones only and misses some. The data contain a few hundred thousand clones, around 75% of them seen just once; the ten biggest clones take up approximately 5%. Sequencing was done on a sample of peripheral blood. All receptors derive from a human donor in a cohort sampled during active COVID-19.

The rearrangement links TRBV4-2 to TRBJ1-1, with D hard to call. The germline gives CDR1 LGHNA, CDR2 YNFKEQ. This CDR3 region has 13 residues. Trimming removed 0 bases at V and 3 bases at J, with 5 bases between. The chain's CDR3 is CASSQDRYTEAFF. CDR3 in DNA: TGTGCCAGCAGCCAAGACAGGTACACTGAAGCTTTCTTT.

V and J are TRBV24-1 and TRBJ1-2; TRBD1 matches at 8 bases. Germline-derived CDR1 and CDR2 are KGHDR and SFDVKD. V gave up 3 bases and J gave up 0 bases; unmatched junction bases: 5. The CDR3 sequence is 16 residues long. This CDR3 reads CATSDRGQEANYGYTF. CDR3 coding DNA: TGTGCCACCAGTGATAGGGGACAGGAAGCTAACTATGGCTACACCTTC.

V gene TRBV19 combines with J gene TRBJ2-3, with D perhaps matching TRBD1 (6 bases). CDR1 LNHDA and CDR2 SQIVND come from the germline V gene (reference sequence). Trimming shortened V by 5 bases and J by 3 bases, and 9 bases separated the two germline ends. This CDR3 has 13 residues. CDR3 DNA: TGTGCCAGTAGTCTTCAGGGGACAGATACGCAGTATTTT. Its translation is CASSLQGTDTQYF.

The CDR3 loop is CASIQNGDTSGYTF. DNA of the CDR3: TGTGCCAGCATCCAGAACGGGGACACATCTGGCTACACCTTC. The V call is TRBV2, the J call TRBJ1-2; perhaps TRBD1 as D (6 bases). V was clipped by 7 bases and J by 7 bases, with 19 bases between them. Germline V gene data show CDR1 as SNHLY and CDR2 as FYNNEI. CDR3 length: 14 amino acids.

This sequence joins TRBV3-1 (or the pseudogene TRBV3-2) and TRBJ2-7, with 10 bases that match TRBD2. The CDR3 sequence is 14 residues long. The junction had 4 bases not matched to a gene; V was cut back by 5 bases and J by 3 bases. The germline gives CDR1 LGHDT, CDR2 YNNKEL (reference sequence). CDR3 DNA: TGTGCCAGCAGCTCTAGCGGGGGAAGCTACGAGCAGTACTTC. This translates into CASSSSGGSYEQYF.

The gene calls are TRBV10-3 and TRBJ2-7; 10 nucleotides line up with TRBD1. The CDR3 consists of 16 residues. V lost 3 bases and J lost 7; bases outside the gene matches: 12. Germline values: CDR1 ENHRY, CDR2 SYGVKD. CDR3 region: CAISDLTRDRGWEQYF. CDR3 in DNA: TGTGCCATCAGTGACCTTACCCGGGACAGGGGTTGGGAGCAGTACTTC.

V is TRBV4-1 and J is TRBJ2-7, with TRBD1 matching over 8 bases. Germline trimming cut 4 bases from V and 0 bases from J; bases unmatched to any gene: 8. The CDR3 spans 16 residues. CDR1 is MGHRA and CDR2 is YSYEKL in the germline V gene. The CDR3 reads CASSLSQGAYSYEQYF. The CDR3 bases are TGCGCCAGCAGCCTTTCCCAGGGGGCTTACTCCTACGAGCAGTACTTC.

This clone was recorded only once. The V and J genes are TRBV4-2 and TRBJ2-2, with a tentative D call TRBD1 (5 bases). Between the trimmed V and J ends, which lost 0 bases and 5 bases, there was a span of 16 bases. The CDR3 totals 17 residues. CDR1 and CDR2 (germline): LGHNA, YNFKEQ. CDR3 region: CASSQDPQGGRTGELFF. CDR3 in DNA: TGTGCCAGCAGCCAAGATCCGCAGGGCGGTAGAACCGGGGAGCTGTTTTTT.

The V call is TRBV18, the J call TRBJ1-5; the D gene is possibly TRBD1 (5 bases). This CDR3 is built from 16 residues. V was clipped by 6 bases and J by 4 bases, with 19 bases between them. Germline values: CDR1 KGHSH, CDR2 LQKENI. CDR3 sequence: CASSDSGGGGNQPQHF. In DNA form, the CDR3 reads TGTGCCAGCTCGGACTCCGGTGGGGGAGGAAATCAGCCCCAGCATTTT.

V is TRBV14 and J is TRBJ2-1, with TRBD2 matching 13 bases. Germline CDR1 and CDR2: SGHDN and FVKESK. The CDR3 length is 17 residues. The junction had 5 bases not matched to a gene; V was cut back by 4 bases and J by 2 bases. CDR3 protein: CASSLGTSGNPYNEQFF. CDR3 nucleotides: TGTGCCAGCAGCCTCGGGACTAGCGGGAACCCCTACAATGAGCAGTTCTTC.

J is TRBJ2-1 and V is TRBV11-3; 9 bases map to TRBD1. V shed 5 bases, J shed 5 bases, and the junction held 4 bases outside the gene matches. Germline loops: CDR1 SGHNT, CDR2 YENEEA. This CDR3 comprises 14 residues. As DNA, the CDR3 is TGTGCCAGCAGCCCAGGACAGGGGAACAATGAGCAGTTCTTC. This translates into CASSPGQGNNEQFF.

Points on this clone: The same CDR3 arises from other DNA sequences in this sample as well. The CDR3 region is CASSPRQGGNTEAFF. The DNA for the CDR3 is TGTGCCAGCTCACCACGGCAGGGGGGGAACACTGAAGCTTTCTTT. This chain connects TRBV18 to TRBJ1-1; 7 nucleotides align to TRBD1. Germline CDR1 reads KGHSH; CDR2 reads LQKENI. V lost 1 base and J lost 1; bases outside the gene matches: 3. The CDR3 length is 15 residues.

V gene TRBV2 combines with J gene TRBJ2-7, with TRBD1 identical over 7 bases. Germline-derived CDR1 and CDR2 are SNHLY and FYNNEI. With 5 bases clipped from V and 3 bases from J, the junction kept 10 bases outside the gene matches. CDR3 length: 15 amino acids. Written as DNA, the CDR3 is TGTGCCAGCAGTCTGGGACAGAGCTCCGTCTACGAGCAGTACTTC. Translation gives CASSLGQSSVYEQYF.

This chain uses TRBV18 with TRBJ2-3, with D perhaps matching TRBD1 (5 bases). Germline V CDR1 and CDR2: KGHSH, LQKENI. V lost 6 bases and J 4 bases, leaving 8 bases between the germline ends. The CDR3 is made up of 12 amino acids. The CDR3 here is CASSRQSDTQYF. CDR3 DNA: TGTGCCAGCTCCCGACAGTCAGATACGCAGTATTTT.

CDR3 DNA: TGTGCCAGCAGCTTAGACAGGGTAATGGACACCATATATTTT. Translating gives CASSLDRVMDTIYF. The rearrangement joins TRBV7-8 to TRBJ1-3; D might be TRBD1 (6 bases). The CDR3 has 14 amino acids. V lost 1 base and J lost 8, with 12 bases in between. Germline CDR1 reads SGHVS; CDR2 reads FQNEAQ.